This T cell receptor (beta chain) is drawn from a study of response to subunit inactivated influenza vaccine. MiXCR, applied by TCRdb to the RT-PCR reads, yields one record per CDR3 protein. The sample has roughly 550,000 distinct CDR3 sequences, under 25% seen once. CDR1 and CDR2 (germline): MDHEN, SYDVKM. There are 13 residues in the CDR3. Note on this clonotype: At one end the junction does not follow the germline gene, possibly because of a read error.

These data also featured in a second study, about T cells expressing NK-cell markers. From that paper: UMIs accompanied the 5'RACE template switching by which TCR beta cDNA was made. It was from sorted CD3+CD56+NKG2C+, CD3+CD56+NKG2C- and CD3+CD56-NKG2C+ T cells that TCR beta repertoires came.

The clonotype originates from a man aged 45 to 65 who received an inactivated influenza vaccine. Material: CD4+ T cells sorted from PBMCs, obtained about 13 days after vaccination. The gene calls are TRBV28 and TRBJ2-7; 7 bases are shared with TRBD1. In DNA, the CDR3 is TGTACCAGCAGTTTGGGGACAGTTGGGGAGCAGTACTTC. Encoded protein: CTSSLGTVGEQYF. The full variable domain, rest sourced from reference TRBV28 and TRBJ2-7, is DVKVTQSSRYLVKRTGEKVFLECVQDMDHENMFWYRQDPGLGLRLIYFSYDVKMKEKGDIPEGYSVSREKKERFSLILESASTNQTSMYLCTSSLGTVGEQYFGPGTRLTVT.